What follows are 29 T cell receptor beta chains derived from one specimen sequenced in a study of blood T cell repertoires in COVID-19. The repertoire was sequenced with immunoSEQ multiplex PCR; TCRdb's copy has only in-frame clones and lacks some. The sample lists some 250,000 clones; 65% to 90% were seen once. The sequencing input was peripheral blood. Every receptor here comes from a young man with active or convalescent COVID-19.

J is TRBJ1-5 and V is TRBV6-6; D remains unclear. Germline V CDR1 and CDR2: MNHNY, SVGAGI (reference sequence). This CDR3 has 14 amino acids. V was clipped by 2 bases and J by 0 bases, with 5 bases between them. CDR3 in amino acids: CASSYTISNQPQHF. The DNA for the CDR3 is TGTGCCAGCAGTTACACAATTAGCAATCAGCCCCAGCATTTT.

This chain uses TRBV6-5 with TRBJ2-1; D perhaps matches TRBD2 (5 bases). CDR3 length: 14 amino acids. Germline CDR1 and CDR2: MNHEY and SVGAGI. V lost 8 bases to trimming and J lost 0 bases, with 11 bases between them. CDR3 region: CASSRDPSYNEQFF. CDR3 DNA sequence: TGTGCCAGCTCACGGGATCCCTCCTACAATGAGCAGTTCTTC.

This clone was counted a few times. V and J are TRBV10-3 and TRBJ2-7; D unclear. The CDR3 has 13 residues. The germline gives CDR1 ENHRY, CDR2 SYGVKD. With 3 bases removed from V and 7 bases from J, the gap between germline ends came to 13 bases. The CDR3 region is CAISDLTALEQYF. CDR3 in DNA: TGTGCCATCAGTGACTTGACTGCCTTGGAGCAGTACTTC.

This clone was recorded a few times. The chain has TRBV9 and TRBJ1-1; D may be TRBD1 (6 bases). V lost 4 bases and J lost 3, with 22 bases in between. The V gene's germline CDR1 is SGDLS and CDR2 YYNGEE. The CDR3 is made up of 17 amino acids. This CDR3 reads CASSLRATGLGDTEAFF. The CDR3 DNA reads as TGTGCCAGCAGCCTACGCGCTACAGGGTTGGGGGACACTGAAGCTTTCTTT.

The chain carries TRBV6-2 or TRBV6-3 and TRBJ2-1; D possibly corresponds to TRBD1 (5 bases). V gave up 3 bases and J gave up 0 bases, with 9 bases separating them. The CDR3 contains 15 residues. CDR1 is MNHEY, CDR2 SVGEGT, per germline. Here the CDR3 DNA reads TGTGCCAGCAGTTATCAGGGAAGCTCCTACAATGAGCAGTTCTTC. It translates to CASSYQGSSYNEQFF.

The genes are TRBV15 and TRBJ2-3, with TRBD2 identical over 15 bases. Germline lookup yields CDR1 LNHNV and CDR2 YYDKDF (reference sequence). This CDR3 region has 18 residues. V shed 5 bases, J shed 0 bases, and the junction held 6 bases outside the gene matches. CDR3 amino acids: CATSLGLAGGPSTDTQYF. The CDR3 nucleotides are TGTGCCACCAGCCTCGGACTAGCGGGGGGGCCGAGCACAGATACGCAGTATTTT. The entire variable domain, with the rest obtained from reference TRBV15 and TRBJ2-3, is as follows: DAMVIQNPRYQVTQFGKPVTLSCSQTLNHNVMYWYQQKSSQAPKLLFHYYDKDFNNEADTPDNFQSRRPNTSFCFLDIRSPGLGDTAMYLCATSLGLAGGPSTDTQYFGPGTRLTVL.

This chain uses TRBV7-8 with TRBJ2-1, with 7 bases identical to TRBD1. Germline V lookup: CDR1 SGHVS, CDR2 FQNEAQ. This CDR3 region has 13 residues. V lost 3 bases and J lost 7; bases outside the gene matches: 3. This chain's CDR3 is CASSFTRGNEQFF. In nucleotides, the CDR3 is TGTGCCAGCAGCTTCACCAGGGGGAATGAGCAGTTCTTC.

This clone was seen a single time. This chain joins TRBV6-5 and TRBJ1-2, with D unclear. Trimming shortened V by 2 bases and J by 0 bases, and 4 bases separated the two germline ends. The CDR3 is made up of 13 amino acids. CDR1 MNHEY and CDR2 SVGAGI come from the germline V gene. CDR3 sequence reads: CASSYTANYGYTF. The CDR3, as DNA: TGTGCCAGCAGTTACACAGCTAACTATGGCTACACCTTC.

This clone was detected many times. This chain joins TRBV7-9 and TRBJ2-7; TRBD2 agrees at 9 bases. The CDR3 covers 18 residues. The V segment lost 5 bases and the J segment 3 bases; nucleotides outside the gene matches: 17. The germline V gene encodes CDR1 SEHNR and CDR2 FQNEAQ (reference sequence). CDR3 in amino acids: CASSQRELAGLYNYEQYF. Here the CDR3 DNA reads TGTGCCAGCAGCCAGCGGGAGCTAGCGGGGCTGTATAACTACGAGCAGTACTTC.

This chain uses TRBV14 with TRBJ2-7; 11 bases align to TRBD2. Germline V gene sequence: CDR1 SGHDN, CDR2 FVKESK. The junction had 5 bases not matched to a gene; V was cut back by 6 bases and J by 1 base. This CDR3 spans 15 amino acids. CDR3 bases: TGTGCCAGCAGACTAACTAGCGGGGGTTCCTACGAGCAGTACTTC. It yields the protein CASRLTSGGSYEQYF.

This chain connects TRBV10-2 to TRBJ1-2; the D gene is possibly TRBD1 (6 bases). The germline CDR1 and CDR2 sequences are WSHSY and SAAADI. There are 11 residues in the CDR3. Trimming took off 3 bases at V and 10 bases at J, with 9 bases between the two ends. The CDR3 protein is CASSDSGVYTF. Written as DNA, the CDR3 is TGCGCCAGCAGTGATTCAGGGGTCTACACCTTC.

The chain joins TRBV7-2 to TRBJ1-3, with D tentatively TRBD1 (6 bases). This CDR3 spans 15 amino acids. V was clipped by 3 bases and J by 4 bases, with 13 bases between them. The germline V gene has CDR1 SGHTA and CDR2 FQGNSA. This CDR3 reads CASSFVQGGGNTIYF. CDR3 sequence (DNA): TGTGCCAGCAGCTTTGTACAGGGTGGAGGAAACACCATATATTTT.

In its sample, this clone was seen a few times. V and J are TRBV6-2 or TRBV6-3 and TRBJ1-1; TRBD1 matches at 9 bases. This CDR3 has 15 residues. V trimming: 2 bases; J trimming: 2 bases; junction bases outside the gene matches: 3. CDR1 is MNHEY and CDR2 is SVGEGT in the germline V gene. CDR3 sequence: CASSYGTGLNTEAFF. In DNA, the CDR3 is TGTGCCAGCAGTTACGGGACAGGGCTAAACACTGAAGCTTTCTTT.

The V call is TRBV4-1, the J call TRBJ1-5; 9 bases map to TRBD1. Germline V gene lookup returns CDR1 MGHRA and CDR2 YSYEKL. The trim removed 5 bases at V and 8 bases at J, leaving 10 bases unmatched. This CDR3 comprises 15 residues. CDR3 sequence (DNA): TGCGCCAGCAGCTTCGACAGGGGGATGAGTAAGCCCCAGCATTTT. Protein sequence: CASSFDRGMSKPQHF.

V is TRBV27 and J is TRBJ1-5, with TRBD1 identical over 8 bases. The V segment lost 5 bases and the J segment 3 bases; nucleotides outside the gene matches: 9. This CDR3 spans 16 amino acids. The germline V gene encodes CDR1 MNHEY and CDR2 SMNVEV (reference sequence). The CDR3 DNA follows: TGTGCCAGCAGTCCGTCGACAGGGGCCTACAATCAGCCCCAGCATTTT. It yields the protein CASSPSTGAYNQPQHF.

This clone was detected only a few times. The chain has TRBV4-2 and TRBJ2-6, with a tentative D call TRBD2 (6 bases). The germline CDR1 and CDR2 sequences are LGHNA and YNFKEQ. The CDR3 is made up of 18 amino acids. V lost 1 base to trimming and J lost 1 base, with 14 bases between them. The DNA of the CDR3 is TGTGCCAGCAGCCAAGCGTGGGGACTGAAATCTGGGGCCAACGTCCTGACTTTC. Its protein is CASSQAWGLKSGANVLTF.

This clone was observed once. The rearrangement links TRBV5-8 to TRBJ1-2, with 9 bases aligning to TRBD1. The CDR3 consists of 13 residues. Trimming at V came to 7 bases and at J to 8 bases, leaving 9 bases not matched to a gene. Germline CDR1 and CDR2: SGHTS and YDEGEE. This CDR3 reads CASVPGQGRGYTF. CDR3 nucleotides: TGTGCCAGCGTCCCGGGACAGGGTCGAGGCTACACCTTC.

The chain links TRBV19 to TRBJ1-1; 7 bases match TRBD1. Trimming took 5 bases from V and 3 from J; bases not matched to a gene: 6. The CDR3 runs 14 residues. Germline V CDR1 and CDR2: LNHDA, SQIVND (reference sequence). The CDR3 is CASSVNRGDTEAFF. In nucleotides, the CDR3 is TGTGCCAGTAGTGTAAACAGGGGAGACACTGAAGCTTTCTTT.

The chain carries TRBV4-2 and TRBJ2-3; possibly TRBD2 for D (6 bases). CDR1 and CDR2 from the germline V gene are LGHNA and YNFKEQ. The CDR3 is 17 amino acids. Trimming stripped 4 bases from V and 2 bases from J, with 19 bases between. The CDR3 loop is CASSRTGGLTITDTQYF. CDR3 nucleotides: TGTGCCAGCAGCCGAACCGGTGGACTAACAATCACAGATACGCAGTATTTT.

This clone was recorded once. The gene calls are TRBV5-6 and TRBJ2-1, with D maybe TRBD1 (6 bases). The CDR3 totals 15 residues. V was shortened by 4 bases and J by 6 bases, with 17 bases between the two germline ends. CDR1 is SGHDT and CDR2 is YYEEEE in the germline V gene. CDR3 sequence reads: CASSVGHGMGNEQFF. In DNA form, the CDR3 reads TGTGCCAGCAGCGTGGGACACGGAATGGGCAATGAGCAGTTCTTC.

The chain links TRBV2 to TRBJ1-1, with D tentatively TRBD1 (5 bases). The V end was cut by 8 bases, the J end by 1 base, with 14 bases between. The CDR3 sequence is 14 residues long. Germline values: CDR1 SNHLY, CDR2 FYNNEI. CDR3 nucleotides: TGTGCCAGCGGAGGGACGACACAGAACACTGAAGCTTTCTTT. Protein: CASGGTTQNTEAFF.

This clone has more than one count but fewer than ten. The chain uses TRBV7-2 and TRBJ1-6, with TRBD1 matching over 8 bases. The trim removed 6 bases at V and 9 bases at J, leaving 7 bases unmatched. The germline CDR1 and CDR2 sequences are SGHTA and FQGNSA. CDR3 length: 14 amino acids. Here the CDR3 DNA reads TGTGCCAGCAGGGGGGGGACAGGAGCTTCACCCCTCCACTTT. It encodes CASRGGTGASPLHF.

This clone has only a few counts. The V and J genes are TRBV30 and TRBJ1-2; 7 bases line up with TRBD1. The CDR3 length is 13 residues. The V gene end was trimmed by 3 bases and the J gene end by 3 bases; junction bases not matched to a gene: 4. Germline V gives CDR1 GTSNPN, CDR2 SVGIG (reference sequence). CDR3 protein: CAWSYGTDYGYTF. The CDR3 DNA is TGTGCCTGGAGCTACGGGACAGACTATGGCTACACCTTC. Based on the CDR3 plus reference TRBV30 and TRBJ1-2, the full variable domain is SQTIHQWPATLVQPVGSPLSLECTVEGTSNPNLYWYRQAAGRGLQLLFYSVGIGQISSEVPQNLSASRPQDRQFILSSKKLLLSDSGFYLCAWSYGTDYGYTFGSGTRLTVV.

DNA for the CDR3: TGTGCCAGCAGTTACGCTACTAAGCCTGGAAACACCATATATTTT. It is translated as CASSYATKPGNTIYF. This chain connects TRBV6-6 to TRBJ1-3, with no clear D. The CDR3 is 15 residues long. From germline, CDR1 is MNHNY and CDR2 SVGAGI (reference sequence). V gave up 2 bases and J gave up 2 bases, with 10 bases separating them.

This clone was seen a single time. The gene calls are TRBV29-1 and TRBJ1-1; D is unclear. The CDR3 spans 11 residues. V lost 2 bases, J lost 1 base, and 2 bases lay in between. Germline CDR1 reads SQVTM; CDR2 reads ANQGSEA. CDR3 region: CSVEQNTEAFF. DNA for the CDR3: TGCAGCGTTGAACAGAACACTGAAGCTTTCTTT.

The chain employs TRBV14 and TRBJ2-2; TRBD2 agrees at 7 bases. Trimming removed 4 bases from V and 5 bases from J; junction bases left unmatched: 7. The length of the CDR3 is 15 residues. CDR1 SGHDN and CDR2 FVKESK come from the germline V gene. The CDR3 nucleotides read TGTGCCAGCAGCCCTCGACTAGCCAATACCGGGGAGCTGTTTTTT. This sequence encodes CASSPRLANTGELFF.

V usage is TRBV20-1 and J usage is TRBJ2-3; 9 nucleotides agree with TRBD2. From germline, CDR1 is DFQATT and CDR2 SNEGSKA (reference sequence). The CDR3 runs 16 residues. Trimming at V came to 3 bases and at J to 6 bases, leaving 13 bases not matched to a gene. This chain's CDR3 is CSASLERGAWMDTQYF. For the CDR3, the DNA is TGCAGTGCTAGTCTGGAGCGGGGGGCCTGGATGGATACGCAGTATTTT.

This chain joins TRBV5-5 and TRBJ2-7; 7 positions match TRBD1. With 4 bases clipped from V and 7 bases from J, the junction kept 17 bases outside the gene matches. This CDR3 contains 16 residues. CDR1 is SGHKS and CDR2 is YYEKEE in the germline V gene (reference sequence). The CDR3 DNA reads as TGTGCCAGCAGCCTTCAAACGACAGGGTCTGTGGGGGAGCAGTACTTC. It codes for CASSLQTTGSVGEQYF.

The chain carries TRBV25-1 and TRBJ1-4, with D tentatively TRBD1 (5 bases). Deletions cut 7 bases from V and 4 bases from J, with 10 bases between. The CDR3 is 13 amino acids. The germline V gene has CDR1 MGHDK and CDR2 SYGVNS. The DNA of the CDR3 is TGTGCCAGCAAGGGCCAGGGTAATGAAAAACTGTTTTTT. It specifies CASKGQGNEKLFF.